This TCR beta chain was identified in a study of control samples from healthy donors and cancer patients. Assay used: immunoSEQ multiplex PCR; TCRdb lists only in-frame clones, some missing. The sample contains about 71,000 clones, over 85% of which appear only once. The specimen was PBMCs. This TCR was sampled from a man in his sixties with lung cancer.

The CDR3 sequence is CASSLAGGTYEQYV. CDR3 bases: TGTGCCAGCAGCTTGGCGGGGGGGACGTACGAGCAGTACGTC. V usage is TRBV5-6 and J usage is TRBJ2-7; 8 bases align to TRBD2. Germline V lookup: CDR1 SGHDT, CDR2 YYEEEE. V lost 0 bases and J lost 4; bases outside the gene matches: 3. CDR3 length: 14 amino acids.